This T cell receptor (beta chain) comes out of a study of immune evolution from preneoplasia to lung adenocarcinoma. Study-level findings and limits: Normal lung had highest clonality; later lesions appeared denser, more diverse. KRAS-mutant nodules had the highest T cell clonality.

Using immunoSEQ multiplex PCR, the repertoire was profiled, and TCRdb retains in-frame clones only, with some absent. The data contain 5,500 to 7,500 clones, around 79% of them seen just once; the ten biggest clones take up 2.5% to 3.5%. Each case's diagnosis was confirmed by two pathologists on H&E. Macro-dissection enriched premalignant or tumor cells before nucleic acid extraction. With regard to this clone: The antigen remains unidentified.

The germline gives CDR1 SGHRS, CDR2 YFSETQ. Trimming removed 5 bases from V and 1 base from J; junction bases left unmatched: 9. The CDR3 is 16 amino acids. The sequencing sample was made of FFPE minimally invasive lung adenocarcinoma tissue. This TCR was sampled from a person aged 60-79 years with lung adenocarcinoma. The chain recombines TRBV5-1 with TRBJ2-7; 10 bases are shared with TRBD1. CDR3 amino acids: CASRPPGQGGSYEQYF. CDR3 bases: TGCGCCAGCAGGCCTCCTGGACAGGGGGGTTCCTACGAGCAGTACTTC.